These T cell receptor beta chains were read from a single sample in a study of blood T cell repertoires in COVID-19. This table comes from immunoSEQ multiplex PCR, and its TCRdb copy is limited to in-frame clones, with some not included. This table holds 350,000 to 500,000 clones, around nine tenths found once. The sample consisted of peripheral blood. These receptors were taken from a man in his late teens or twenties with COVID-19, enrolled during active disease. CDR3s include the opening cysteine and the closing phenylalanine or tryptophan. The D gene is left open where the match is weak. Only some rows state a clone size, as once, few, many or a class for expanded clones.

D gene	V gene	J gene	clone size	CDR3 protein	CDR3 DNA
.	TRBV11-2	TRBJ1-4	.	CASSPSGRINEKLFF	TGTGCCAGCAGCCCGTCCGGCAGGATAAATGAAAAACTGTTTTTT
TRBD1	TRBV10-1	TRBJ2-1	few	CASSGLRGLYNEQFF	TGCGCCAGCAGTGGTCTAAGGGGGCTCTACAATGAGCAGTTCTTC
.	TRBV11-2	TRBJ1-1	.	CASSLVPGRGAFF	TGTGCCAGCAGCTTAGTCCCGGGGAGAGGGGCTTTCTTT
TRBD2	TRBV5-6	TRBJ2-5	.	CASSPRAGGWETQYF	TGTGCCAGCAGCCCCCGAGCGGGGGGGTGGGAGACCCAGTACTTC
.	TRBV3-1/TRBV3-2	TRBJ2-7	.	CASSQGVWSSYEQYF	TGTGCCAGCAGCCAAGGAGTTTGGTCCTCCTACGAGCAGTACTTC
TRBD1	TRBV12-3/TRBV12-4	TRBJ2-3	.	CASSSRGDTQYF	TGTGCCAGCAGTTCCAGGGGGGATACGCAGTATTTT
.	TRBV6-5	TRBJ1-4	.	CASTKGVTNEKLFF	TGTGCCAGCACCAAAGGGGTTACTAATGAAAAACTGTTTTTT
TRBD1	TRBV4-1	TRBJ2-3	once	CASSPPGQGGDTQYF	TGCGCCAGCAGCCCACCGGGACAGGGGGGAGATACGCAGTATTTT
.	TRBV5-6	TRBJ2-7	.	CASSSARLKRALGSEQYF	TGTGCCAGCAGCTCGGCGAGATTAAAGAGGGCGCTTGGAAGCGAGCAGTACTTC
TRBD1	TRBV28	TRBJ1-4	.	CASRPGQGNEKLFF	TGTGCCAGCAGACCGGGACAGGGGAACGAAAAACTGTTTTTT
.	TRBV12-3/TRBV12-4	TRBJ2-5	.	CASSLARETQYF	TGTGCCAGCAGTTTAGCACGGGAGACCCAGTACTTC
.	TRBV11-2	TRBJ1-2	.	CASSPTRRETKQSYGYTF	TGTGCCAGCAGCCCCACGAGACGGGAGACCAAACAATCCTATGGCTACACCTTC
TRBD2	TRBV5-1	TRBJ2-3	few	CASSSNRASGSLSDTQYF	TGCGCCAGCAGCTCGAACCGGGCTAGCGGGAGTTTGTCAGATACGCAGTATTTT
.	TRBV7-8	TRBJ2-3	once	CASSFRLATKDTQYF	TGTGCCAGCAGCTTTCGGCTAGCGACTAAGGATACGCAGTATTTT
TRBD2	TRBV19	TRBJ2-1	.	CASSPSSGHNEQFF	TGTGCCAGTAGTCCCTCTAGCGGACACAATGAGCAGTTCTTC
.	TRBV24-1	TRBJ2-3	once	CATSDPLGTSTDTQYF	TGTGCCACCAGTGACCCCTTGGGGACTAGCACAGATACGCAGTATTTT
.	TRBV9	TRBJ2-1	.	CASSVNSGNEQFF	TGTGCCAGCAGCGTCAACTCGGGTAATGAGCAGTTCTTC
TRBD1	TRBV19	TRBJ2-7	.	CASSIGTGVLEQYF	TGTGCCAGTAGTATCGGGACAGGGGTCTTGGAGCAGTACTTC
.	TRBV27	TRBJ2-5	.	CASSAYRKQETQYF	TGTGCCAGCAGTGCCTACAGGAAGCAAGAGACCCAGTACTTC
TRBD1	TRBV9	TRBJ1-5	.	CASSETGGGNQPQHF	TGTGCCAGCAGCGAGACAGGGGGCGGCAATCAGCCCCAGCATTTT
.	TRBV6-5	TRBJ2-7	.	CASSYSGAGRGEQYF	TGTGCCAGCAGTTACTCCGGTGCGGGGCGCGGCGAGCAGTACTTC
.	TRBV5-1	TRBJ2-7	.	CASSLGYGDEQYF	TGCGCCAGCAGCTTGGGGTACGGGGACGAGCAGTACTTC
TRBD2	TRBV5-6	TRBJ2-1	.	CASRPTGLADSYNEQFF	TGTGCCAGCAGACCAACTGGACTAGCGGATTCCTACAATGAGCAGTTCTTC
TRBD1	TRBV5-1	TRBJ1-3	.	CASSSSDRGPGNTIYF	TGCGCCAGCAGCTCCTCGGACAGGGGGCCTGGAAACACCATATATTTT
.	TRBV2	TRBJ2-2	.	CASSERGADTGELFF	TGTGCCAGCAGTGAACGGGGGGCGGACACCGGGGAGCTGTTTTTT
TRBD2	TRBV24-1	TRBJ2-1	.	CATSEPGTSGRGGNEQFF	TGTGCCACCAGTGAACCCGGGACTAGCGGGAGAGGGGGAAATGAGCAGTTCTTC
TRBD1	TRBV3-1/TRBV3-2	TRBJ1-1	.	CASSQGQGVFRTEAFF	TGTGCCAGCAGCCAAGGCCAGGGGGTATTTCGAACTGAAGCTTTCTTT
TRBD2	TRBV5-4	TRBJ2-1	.	CASKAGGVEQFF	TGTGCCAGCAAGGCGGGGGGCGTTGAGCAGTTCTTC
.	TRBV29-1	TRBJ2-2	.	CSAIVQGTGELFF	TGCAGCGCAATCGTTCAGGGGACCGGGGAGCTGTTTTTT
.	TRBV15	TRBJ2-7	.	CATSRPNRDEQYF	TGTGCCACCAGCAGACCCAACAGGGACGAGCAGTACTTC
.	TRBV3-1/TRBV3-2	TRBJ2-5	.	CASSHSPGIQETQYF	TGTGCCAGCAGCCACTCTCCGGGGATCCAAGAGACCCAGTACTTC
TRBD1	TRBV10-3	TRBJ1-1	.	CAISGDSMNTEAFF	TGTGCCATCAGTGGGGACAGTATGAACACTGAAGCTTTCTTT
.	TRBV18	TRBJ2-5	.	CASSPGLDWTQYF	TGTGCCAGCTCGCCTGGACTGGACTGGACCCAGTACTTC
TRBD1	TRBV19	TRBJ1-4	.	CASRSGGTGGEKLFF	TGTGCCAGTCGTTCAGGCGGGACAGGGGGTGAAAAACTGTTTTTT
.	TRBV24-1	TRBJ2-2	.	CAIQIQGGELFF	TGTGCCATCCAAATTCAGGGCGGGGAGCTGTTTTTT
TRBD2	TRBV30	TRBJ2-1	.	CAWSVLAGVAYEQFF	TGTGCCTGGAGTGTGTTAGCGGGAGTGGCCTATGAGCAGTTCTTC
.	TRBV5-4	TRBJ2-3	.	CASSGRAGYTDTQYF	TGTGCCAGCAGCGGGCGAGCGGGTTACACAGATACGCAGTATTTT
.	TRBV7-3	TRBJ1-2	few	CASSRDGTLGDGYTF	TGTGCCAGCAGCCGCGACGGGACTTTAGGGGATGGCTACACCTTC
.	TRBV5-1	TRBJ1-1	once	CASNPGIQGQEAFF	TGCGCCAGCAATCCCGGCATTCAGGGGCAGGAAGCTTTCTTT
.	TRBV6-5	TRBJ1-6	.	CASSIDRYYNSPLHF	TGTGCCAGCAGTATAGACAGATACTATAATTCACCCCTCCACTTT
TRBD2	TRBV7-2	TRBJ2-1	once	CASRSPGEAGFYNEQFF	TGTGCCAGCAGATCACCTGGAGAAGCGGGGTTTTACAATGAGCAGTTCTTC
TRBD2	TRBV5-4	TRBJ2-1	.	CASSPGTSGVNEQFF	TGTGCCAGCAGCCCCGGGACTAGCGGGGTAAATGAGCAGTTCTTC
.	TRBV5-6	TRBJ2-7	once	CASSLGLADYEQYF	TGTGCCAGCAGCTTGGGTCTAGCAGACTACGAGCAGTACTTC
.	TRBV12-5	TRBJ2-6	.	CASGRENSPGANVLTF	TGTGCTAGTGGAAGAGAGAATAGCCCTGGGGCCAACGTCCTGACTTTC
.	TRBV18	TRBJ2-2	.	CASSPRPRPDTGELFF	TGTGCCAGCTCACCAAGGCCGCGGCCGGACACCGGGGAGCTGTTTTTT
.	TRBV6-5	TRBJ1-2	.	CASSYSTGIGYGYTF	TGTGCCAGCAGTTACTCGACGGGGATTGGCTATGGCTACACCTTC
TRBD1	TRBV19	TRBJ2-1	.	CASSIGTGVEQFF	TGTGCCAGTAGTATAGGGACAGGGGTCGAGCAGTTCTTC
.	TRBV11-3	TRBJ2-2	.	CASRMGGASGELFF	TGTGCCAGCAGAATGGGAGGCGCTTCTGGGGAGCTGTTTTTT
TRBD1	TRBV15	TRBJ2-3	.	CATSVQGAGDTQYF	TGTGCCACCAGCGTACAGGGGGCTGGAGATACGCAGTATTTT
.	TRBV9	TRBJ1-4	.	CASSPYSDTVVEKLFF	TGTGCCAGCAGCCCTTACTCGGACACGGTCGTTGAAAAACTGTTTTTT